Below, 32 T cell receptor beta chains from the same sample are listed, as sequenced in a study of CD4 T cells in relation to SARS-CoV-2 and coronaviruses (dated by TCRdb to about 2021). CD4+ T cells from unexposed donors were collected before the COVID-19 pandemic (2011-2018). Following 10 days of culture, the EasySep CD4+ T cell isolation kit was used to isolate CD4+ T cells. The receptor library was made with the immunoSEQ multiplex PCR assay. Sourced from immuneACCESS, this table was stored by TCRdb with only in-frame sequences that have V and J called. A share of the clones is absent; for the studies checked, an unresolved V gene accounts for under half, and the remainder has no known explanation. The sample table records approximately 19,000 clones; around three quarters of these occur just once. The ten biggest clones cover more than 15% of the sample. These receptors lack a known antigen.

Sample: CD4+ T cells from PBMCs, cultured in vitro. These receptors were collected from a human donor in good health.

The chain uses TRBV30 and TRBJ2-1; 7 bases line up with TRBD2. With V trimmed by 7 bases and J by 6 bases, 12 bases remained unmatched. From germline, CDR1 is GTSNPN and CDR2 SVGIG (reference sequence). CDR3 length: 14 residues. The CDR3 nucleotides read TGTGCCTCCTCGGCTGGGAGGGCCGGCAATGAGCAGTTCTTC. It translates to CASSAGRAGNEQFF.

The rearrangement joins TRBV2 to TRBJ2-7; possibly TRBD2 for D (6 bases). The V gene lost 6 bases and the J gene lost 4 bases, with 16 bases spanning the gap. Germline CDR1 is SNHLY and CDR2 is FYNNEI. The CDR3 spans 14 residues. In DNA form, the CDR3 reads TGTGCCAGCAGAGGGGACTTGATGTGGTACGAGCAGTACTTC. Its protein is CASRGDLMWYEQYF.

This clone appeared a few times. The J gene is TRBJ2-1, the V gene TRBV7-3, with 10 bases matching TRBD2. The V segment lost 5 bases and the J segment 8 bases; nucleotides outside the gene matches: 18. The CDR3 is 18 amino acids. CDR1 and CDR2 (germline): SGHTA, FQGTGA. CDR3 DNA sequence: TGTGCCAGCAGCCCCCGGTCCCCACTAGCGGGACCCCGGGATGAGCAGTTCTTC. This gives the protein CASSPRSPLAGPRDEQFF.

This chain connects TRBV6-4 to TRBJ2-1; 12 bases are a match to TRBD2. V lost 0 bases and J lost 6; bases outside the gene matches: 0. Germline values: CDR1 MRHNA, CDR2 SNTAGT. The CDR3 runs 15 residues. The CDR3 DNA sequence: TGTGCCAGCAGTGACTCGACTAGCGGGAGCAATGAGCAGTTCTTC. This translates into CASSDSTSGSNEQFF.

This clone appeared a single time. CDR3 coding DNA: TGTGCCAGCAGCCGCGTACCCTTGGGACAGGGGGGGAACACTGAAGCTTTCTTT. It is translated as CASSRVPLGQGGNTEAFF. The rearrangement uses TRBV5-6 and TRBJ1-1, with TRBD1 matching over 11 bases. Germline CDR1 reads SGHDT; CDR2 reads YYEEEE. The CDR3 totals 18 residues. The J segment lost 1 base and the V segment lost 4 bases, leaving 12 bases of the junction unmatched.

This sequence joins TRBV3-1 (or the pseudogene TRBV3-2) and TRBJ2-7, with 7 bases aligning to TRBD1. The CDR3 runs 14 residues. Looked up from germline, CDR1 is LGHDT and CDR2 is YNNKEL (reference sequence). The V and J ends lost 4 bases and 5 bases, in that order; junction bases with no gene match: 8. CDR3: CASSPQGNVHEQYF. The CDR3, as DNA: TGTGCCAGCAGCCCACAGGGGAACGTCCACGAGCAGTACTTC.

The chain is built from TRBV12-3 or TRBV12-4 and TRBJ2-7; D gene uncertain. The CDR3 consists of 13 residues. The V gene lost 1 base and the J gene lost 3 bases, with 7 bases spanning the gap. CDR3 DNA sequence: TGTGCCAGCAGTTTAGGGGGATTCTACGAGCAGTACTTC. It specifies CASSLGGFYEQYF.

This chain joins TRBV27 and TRBJ2-7, with 10 bases fitting TRBD2. Germline CDR1 reads MNHEY; CDR2 reads SMNVEV (reference sequence). The V gene end was trimmed by 6 bases and the J gene end by 0 bases; junction bases not matched to a gene: 5. This CDR3 comprises 15 residues. The CDR3: CASRRTSGSSYEQYF. In DNA, the CDR3 is TGTGCCAGCAGACGGACTAGCGGTAGCTCCTACGAGCAGTACTTC.

V and J are TRBV7-9 and TRBJ2-5; 15 nucleotides line up with TRBD2. Germline V gene data show CDR1 as SEHNR and CDR2 as FQNEAQ (reference sequence). V was pared by 5 bases and J by 5 bases, with 9 bases of the junction left unmatched. The length of the CDR3 is 17 residues. CDR3 region: CASSPGLAGGQWETQYF. CDR3 bases: TGTGCCAGCAGCCCAGGACTAGCGGGAGGGCAGTGGGAGACCCAGTACTTC.

This chain links TRBV27 with TRBJ2-7, with 7 bases that match TRBD2. V lost 2 bases, J lost 0 bases, and 4 bases stayed unmatched. The germline CDR1 and CDR2 sequences are MNHEY and SMNVEV (reference sequence). CDR3 length: 15 amino acids. CDR3: CASSLALANSYEQYF. DNA for the CDR3: TGTGCCAGCAGTTTAGCACTAGCGAACTCCTACGAGCAGTACTTC.

J is TRBJ2-1 and V is TRBV4-1; 8 bases are shared with TRBD1. V dropped 1 base and J dropped 7; count of bases not matched to a gene: 12. The CDR3 spans 17 residues. From germline, CDR1 is MGHRA and CDR2 YSYEKL. DNA for the CDR3: TGCGCCAGCAGCCAAGGCCCGGACAGGGAGTTAAGGAATGAGCAGTTCTTC. Protein: CASSQGPDRELRNEQFF.

The chain couples TRBV11-2 to TRBJ1-1; weak D call: TRBD1 (5 bases). Germline CDR1 reads SGHAT; CDR2 reads FQNNGV. This CDR3 is 14 amino acids long. V dropped 1 base and J dropped 8 bases, with 14 bases sitting between them. Here the CDR3 reads CASSLAVRRGEAFF. CDR3 sequence (DNA): TGTGCCAGCAGCTTAGCAGTCAGGAGGGGAGAAGCTTTCTTT. The variable domain in full, completed from reference TRBV11-2 and TRBJ1-1, reads EAGVAQSPRYKIIEKRQSVAFWCNPISGHATLYWYQQILGQGPKLLIQFQNNGVVDDSQLPKDRFSAERLKGVDSTLKIQPAKLEDSAVYLCASSLAVRRGEAFFGQGTRLTVV.

The V gene is TRBV4-2, the J gene TRBJ1-5; unclear D gene. CDR3 length: 14 amino acids. V was clipped by 0 bases and J by 7 bases, with 10 bases between them. Germline values: CDR1 LGHNA, CDR2 YNFKEQ. DNA of the CDR3: TGTGCCAGCAGCCAAGAGGCAGTAGGGCAGCCCCAGCATTTT. Its translation: CASSQEAVGQPQHF.

The V and J genes are TRBV6-5 and TRBJ2-7; D call uncertain. The V end lost 7 bases, the J end lost 0 bases, and 16 bases lay between the germline ends. Germline values: CDR1 MNHEY, CDR2 SVGAGI. The CDR3 is 15 residues long. CDR3 in DNA: TGTGCCAGCACCCCTGATGTGGGTAGCTCCTACGAGCAGTACTTC. Amino acid sequence: CASTPDVGSSYEQYF.

A few counts support this clone. The V call is TRBV2, the J call TRBJ2-1, with 12 bases that match TRBD2. The V gene's germline CDR1 is SNHLY and CDR2 FYNNEI. V shed 7 bases, J shed 1 base, and the junction held 8 bases outside the gene matches. The CDR3 loop spans 17 amino acids. For the CDR3, the DNA is TGTGCCAGCATCCCGACTAGCGGGAGAAGGTCCTACAATGAGCAGTTCTTC. It codes for CASIPTSGRRSYNEQFF. Filled out from reference TRBV2 and TRBJ2-1, the complete variable domain reads EPEVTQTPSHQVTQMGQEVILRCVPISNHLYFYWYRQILGQKVEFLVSFYNNEISEKSEIFDDQFSVERPDGSNFTLKIRSTKLEDSAMYFCASIPTSGRRSYNEQFFGPGTRLTVL.

The chain joins TRBV5-5 to TRBJ1-3; no clear D gene. This CDR3 contains 17 residues. V gave up 5 bases and J gave up 1 base, with 19 bases separating them. Germline values: CDR1 SGHKS, CDR2 YYEKEE (reference sequence). This CDR3 is CASSLQPGDRSGNTIYF. CDR3 sequence (DNA): TGTGCCAGCAGTTTGCAGCCGGGAGACCGGTCTGGAAACACCATATATTTT.

V is TRBV27 and J is TRBJ1-6, with D possibly matching TRBD1 (5 bases). Between the trimmed V and J ends, which lost 2 bases and 3 bases, there was a span of 8 bases. In germline, CDR1 is MNHEY, CDR2 SMNVEV (reference sequence). The CDR3 loop spans 15 amino acids. CDR3 DNA: TGTGCCAGCAGTTTAGTCCAGGGCTATAATTCACCCCTCCACTTT. As protein: CASSLVQGYNSPLHF.

The rearrangement uses TRBV6-1 and TRBJ2-3, with 8 bases lining up with TRBD2. This CDR3 spans 17 amino acids. Germline CDR1 and CDR2: MNHNS and SASEGT. The V and J ends lost 3 bases and 0 bases, in that order; junction bases with no gene match: 8. The CDR3 loop reads CASSEPLSGTSTDTQYF. CDR3 sequence (DNA): TGTGCCAGCAGTGAGCCGCTTAGCGGGACTAGCACAGATACGCAGTATTTT.

This chain joins TRBV5-6 and TRBJ1-2; D remains ambiguous. Germline V CDR1 and CDR2: SGHDT, YYEEEE. The germline V and J ends were trimmed by 5 bases and 3 bases, with 14 bases remaining between them. This CDR3 is 14 amino acids long. The CDR3 reads CASSFAQSDYGYTF. CDR3 DNA: TGTGCCAGCAGTTTTGCTCAGAGCGACTATGGCTACACCTTC.

The chain links TRBV21-1 to TRBJ2-1. TRBV21-1 is reported as a pseudogene. This CDR3 region has 14 residues. Here the CDR3 reads CASSNAGPHNEQFF. DNA of the CDR3: TGTGCCAGCAGCAATGCCGGCCCTCACAATGAGCAGTTCTTC.

J is TRBJ1-2 and V is TRBV14, with 10 bases identical to TRBD1. CDR3 length equals 16 residues. CDR1 is SGHDN, CDR2 FVKESK, per germline. Germline trimming cut 2 bases from V and 5 bases from J; bases unmatched to any gene: 8. CDR3 in DNA: TGTGCCAGCAGCCAAATACGACAGGGGGCACATTATGGCTACACCTTC. It specifies CASSQIRQGAHYGYTF.

This clone came up once. This sequence joins TRBV18 and TRBJ1-1; no clear D gene. Germline CDR1 KGHSH, CDR2 LQKENI. CDR3 length: 15 residues. Trimming removed 3 bases at V and 1 base at J, with 12 bases between. The CDR3 protein is CASSPYREGNTEAFF. CDR3 in DNA: TGTGCCAGCTCACCGTACCGCGAGGGGAACACTGAAGCTTTCTTT. The complete variable domain, with remaining parts taken from reference TRBV18 and TRBJ1-1, reads NAGVMQNPRHLVRRRGQEARLRCSPMKGHSHVYWYRQLPEEGLKFMVYLQKENIIDESGMPKERFSAEFPKEGPSILRIQQVVRGDSAAYFCASSPYREGNTEAFFGQGTRLTVV.

As regards this clone: Its ends do not fully match the called genes, so a read error is possible. V gene TRBV6-1 combines with J gene TRBJ1-3; the D is unclear. This CDR3 is 15 amino acids long. Germline loops: CDR1 MNHNS, CDR2 SASEGT. CDR3 amino acids: CASREDANSGNTIYF. In DNA form, the CDR3 reads TGTGCCAGCAGGGAAGACGCGAACTCTGGAAACACCATATATTTT.

This rearrangement joins TRBV7-8 to TRBJ2-1; the D gene is possibly TRBD2 (5 bases). Trimming took off 0 bases at V and 1 base at J, with 7 bases between the two ends. Germline CDR1 and CDR2: SGHVS and FQNEAQ. CDR3 length equals 15 residues. The CDR3 reads CASSLAEVSYNEQFF. The CDR3 nucleotides are TGTGCCAGCAGCTTAGCGGAGGTTTCCTACAATGAGCAGTTCTTC.

The chain has TRBV19 and TRBJ2-1; 13 positions agree with TRBD2. The V gene's germline CDR1 is LNHDA and CDR2 SQIVND (reference sequence). This CDR3 contains 18 residues. V lost 6 bases, J lost 0 bases, and 8 bases stayed unmatched. In DNA, the CDR3 is TGTGCCAGTAGGATGGGACTAGCGGGGTTAAGCTCCTACAATGAGCAGTTCTTC. As protein: CASRMGLAGLSSYNEQFF.

V gene TRBV5-4 combines with J gene TRBJ2-7, with 15 bases identical to TRBD2. In germline, CDR1 is SGHNT, CDR2 YYREEE (reference sequence). V lost 1 base and J lost 7; bases outside the gene matches: 6. The CDR3 has 16 residues. The CDR3 region has the DNA TGTGCCAGCAGCTTGAGTGGACTAGCGGGAGGGGAGGAGCAGTACTTC. Translation gives CASSLSGLAGGEEQYF.

The chain recombines TRBV6-5 with TRBJ2-1; D not resolved. Germline lookup yields CDR1 MNHEY and CDR2 SVGAGI. Trimming left V 6 bases short and J 8 bases short, with 14 bases between. The CDR3 totals 13 residues. The CDR3 loop is CASSPQESDEQFF. For the CDR3, the DNA is TGTGCCAGCAGCCCCCAGGAGTCGGATGAGCAGTTCTTC.

The rearrangement links TRBV28 to TRBJ1-4; D remains unclear. Germline lookup yields CDR1 MDHEN and CDR2 SYDVKM. Deletions cut 6 bases from V and 5 bases from J, with 7 bases between. The CDR3 consists of 12 residues. This CDR3 reads CASRSPNEKLFF. In nucleotides, the CDR3 is TGTGCCAGCAGGAGCCCGAATGAAAAACTGTTTTTT.

This rearrangement joins TRBV19 to TRBJ1-1, with 7 bases lining up with TRBD1. CDR3 length: 15 residues. V lost 8 bases and J lost 5; bases outside the gene matches: 14. Germline V gene sequence: CDR1 LNHDA, CDR2 SQIVND (reference sequence). CDR3 nucleotides: TGTGCCAGTCGAGGGGGCTATGCGCGGTGGACTGAAGCTTTCTTT. Its translation: CASRGGYARWTEAFF.

The V and J genes are TRBV15 and TRBJ2-2, with no clear D. Germline values: CDR1 LNHNV, CDR2 YYDKDF (reference sequence). V was cut by 4 bases and J by 4 bases, with 10 bases left in between. This CDR3 region has 14 residues. The CDR3 sequence: CATSMSTATGELFF. CDR3 coding DNA: TGTGCCACCAGCATGTCGACGGCCACCGGGGAGCTGTTTTTT.

The V call is TRBV5-1, the J call TRBJ2-7; 9 nucleotides agree with TRBD1. Germline V gene data show CDR1 as SGHRS and CDR2 as YFSETQ. The ends lost 5 bases at V and 7 bases at J; junction bases unmatched: 16. CDR3 size: 16 residues. The CDR3 protein is CASSRTGAGMGREQYF. The CDR3 coding sequence is TGCGCCAGCAGTCGGACAGGGGCCGGGATGGGGAGGGAGCAGTACTTC.

The V call is TRBV3-1 (or the pseudogene TRBV3-2), the J call TRBJ2-7; D gene ambiguous. Trimming shortened V by 1 base and J by 2 bases, and 12 bases separated the two germline ends. Germline V gives CDR1 LGHDT, CDR2 YNNKEL (reference sequence). The CDR3 loop spans 15 amino acids. The CDR3 DNA reads TGTGCCAGCAGCCAAGTTTCCAAGGAACCCTACGAGCAGTACTTC. It translates to CASSQVSKEPYEQYF.